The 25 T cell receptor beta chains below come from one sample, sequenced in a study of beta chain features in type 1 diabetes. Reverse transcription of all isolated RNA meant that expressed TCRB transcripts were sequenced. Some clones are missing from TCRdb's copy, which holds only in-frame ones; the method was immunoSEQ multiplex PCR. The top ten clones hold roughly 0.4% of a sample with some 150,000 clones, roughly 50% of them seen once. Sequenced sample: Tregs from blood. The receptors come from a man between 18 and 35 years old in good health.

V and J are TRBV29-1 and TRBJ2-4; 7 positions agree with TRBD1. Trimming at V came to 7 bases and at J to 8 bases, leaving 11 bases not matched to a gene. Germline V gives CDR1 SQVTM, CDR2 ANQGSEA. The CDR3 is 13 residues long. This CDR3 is CSARQGWEDIQYF. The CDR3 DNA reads TGCAGCGCCCGACAGGGTTGGGAAGACATTCAGTACTTC.

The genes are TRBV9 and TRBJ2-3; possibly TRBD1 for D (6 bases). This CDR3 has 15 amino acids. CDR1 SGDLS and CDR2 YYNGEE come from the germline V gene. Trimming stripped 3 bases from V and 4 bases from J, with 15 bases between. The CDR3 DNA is TGTGCCAGCAGCGCCAGTCTCAGGGGCGCAGATACGCAGTATTTT. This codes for CASSASLRGADTQYF.

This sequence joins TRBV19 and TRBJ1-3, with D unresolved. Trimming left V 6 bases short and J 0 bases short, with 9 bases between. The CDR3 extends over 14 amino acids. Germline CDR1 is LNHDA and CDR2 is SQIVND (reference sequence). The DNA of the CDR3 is TGTGCCAGTAGCCCATACATCTCTGGAAACACCATATATTTT. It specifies CASSPYISGNTIYF. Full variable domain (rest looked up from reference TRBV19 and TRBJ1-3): DGGITQSPKYLFRKEGQNVTLSCEQNLNHDAMYWYRQDPGQGLRLIYYSQIVNDFQKGDIAEGYSVSREKKESFPLTVTSAQKNPTAFYLCASSPYISGNTIYFGEGSWLTVV.

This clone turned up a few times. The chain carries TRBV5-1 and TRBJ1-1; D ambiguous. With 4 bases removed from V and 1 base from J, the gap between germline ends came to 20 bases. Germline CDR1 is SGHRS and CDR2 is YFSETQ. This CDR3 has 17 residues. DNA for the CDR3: TGCGCCAGCAGCAACCCACGAGGGTTGGTAGGGAACACTGAAGCTTTCTTT. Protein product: CASSNPRGLVGNTEAFF.

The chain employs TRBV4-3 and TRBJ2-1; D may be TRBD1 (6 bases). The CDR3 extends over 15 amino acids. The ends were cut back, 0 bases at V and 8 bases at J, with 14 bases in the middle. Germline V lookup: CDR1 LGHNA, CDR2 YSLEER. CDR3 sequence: CASSQDRGIGHEQFF. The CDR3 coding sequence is TGCGCCAGCAGCCAAGATAGGGGGATCGGGCATGAGCAGTTCTTC.

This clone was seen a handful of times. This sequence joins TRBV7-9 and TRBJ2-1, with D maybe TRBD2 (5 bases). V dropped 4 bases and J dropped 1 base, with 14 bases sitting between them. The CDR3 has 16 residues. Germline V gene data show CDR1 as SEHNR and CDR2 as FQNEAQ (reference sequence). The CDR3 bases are TGTGCCAGCAGCTCGTCCGATAGCGCGTCCTACAATGAGCAGTTCTTC. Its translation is CASSSSDSASYNEQFF.

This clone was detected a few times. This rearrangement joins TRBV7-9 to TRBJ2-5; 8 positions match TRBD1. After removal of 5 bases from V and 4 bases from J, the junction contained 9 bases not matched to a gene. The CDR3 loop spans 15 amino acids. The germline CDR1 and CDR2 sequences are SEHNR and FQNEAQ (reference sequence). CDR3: CASSPVGQGGETQYF. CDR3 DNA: TGTGCCAGCAGCCCGGTTGGACAGGGTGGAGAGACCCAGTACTTC. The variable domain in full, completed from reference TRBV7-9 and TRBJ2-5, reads DTGVSQNPRHKITKRGQNVTFRCDPISEHNRLYWYRQTLGQGPEFLTYFQNEAQLEKSRLLSDRFSAERPKGSFSTLEIQRTEQGDSAMYLCASSPVGQGGETQYFGPGTRLLVL.

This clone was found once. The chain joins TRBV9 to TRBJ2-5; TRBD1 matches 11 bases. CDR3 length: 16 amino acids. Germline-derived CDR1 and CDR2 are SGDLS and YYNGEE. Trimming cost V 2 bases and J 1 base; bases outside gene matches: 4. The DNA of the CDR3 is TGTGCCAGCAGCGTCGGGACAGGGGGTTTCCAAGAGACCCAGTACTTC. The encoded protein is CASSVGTGGFQETQYF.

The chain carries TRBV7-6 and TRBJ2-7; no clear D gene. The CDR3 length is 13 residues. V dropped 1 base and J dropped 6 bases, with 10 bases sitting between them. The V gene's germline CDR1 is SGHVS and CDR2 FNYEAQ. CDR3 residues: CASSLVVAGEQYF. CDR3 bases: TGTGCCAGCAGCTTAGTTGTGGCAGGCGAGCAGTACTTC.

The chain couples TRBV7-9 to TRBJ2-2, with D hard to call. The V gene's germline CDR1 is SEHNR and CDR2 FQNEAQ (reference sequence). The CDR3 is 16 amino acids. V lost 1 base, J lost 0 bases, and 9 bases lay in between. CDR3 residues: CASSLGTTPNTGELFF. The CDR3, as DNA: TGTGCCAGCAGCTTAGGTACGACACCGAACACCGGGGAGCTGTTTTTT.

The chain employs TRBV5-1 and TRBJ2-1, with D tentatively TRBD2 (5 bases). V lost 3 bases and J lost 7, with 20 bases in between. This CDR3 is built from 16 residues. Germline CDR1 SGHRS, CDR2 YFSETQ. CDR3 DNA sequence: TGCGCCAGCAGCTACGGAGGTATACGTCTGATGAATGAGCAGTTCTTC. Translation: CASSYGGIRLMNEQFF.

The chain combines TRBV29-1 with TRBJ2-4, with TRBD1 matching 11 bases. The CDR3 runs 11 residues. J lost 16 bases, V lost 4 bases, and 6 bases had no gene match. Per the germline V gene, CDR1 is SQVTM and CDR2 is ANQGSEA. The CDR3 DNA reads TGCAGCGTTGGCCTAGGACAGGGGGCTTACTTC. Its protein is CSVGLGQGAYF.

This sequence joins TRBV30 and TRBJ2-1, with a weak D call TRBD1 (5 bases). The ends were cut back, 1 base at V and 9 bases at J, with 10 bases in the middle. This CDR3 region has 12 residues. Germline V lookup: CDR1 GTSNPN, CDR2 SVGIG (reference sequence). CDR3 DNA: TGTGCCTGGAGTGCAGGGTTCGGTGAGCAGTTCTTC. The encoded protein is CAWSAGFGEQFF.

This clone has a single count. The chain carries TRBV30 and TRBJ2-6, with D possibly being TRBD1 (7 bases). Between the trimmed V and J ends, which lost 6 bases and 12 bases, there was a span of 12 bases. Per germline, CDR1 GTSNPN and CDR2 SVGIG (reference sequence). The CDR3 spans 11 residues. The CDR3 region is CACQGGRVLTF. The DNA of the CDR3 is TGTGCCTGTCAGGGGGGCCGCGTCCTGACTTTC.

The CDR3 region has the DNA TGTGCCAGCAGTTGGGCTTATTCTGGGGCCAACGTCCTGACTTTC. This encodes CASSWAYSGANVLTF. The rearrangement joins TRBV6-5 to TRBJ2-6, with D unclear. From germline, CDR1 is MNHEY and CDR2 SVGAGI. The CDR3 length is 15 residues. V lost 4 bases to trimming and J lost 1 base, with 8 bases between them.

This chain's CDR3 is CASSEQVSYEQYF. The CDR3 DNA sequence: TGCGCCAGCAGCGAACAAGTCTCCTACGAGCAGTACTTC. This sequence joins TRBV5-1 and TRBJ2-7; D remains ambiguous. CDR1 SGHRS and CDR2 YFSETQ come from the germline V gene. V was trimmed by 4 bases and J by 0 bases, leaving 8 bases between them. The CDR3 consists of 13 residues.

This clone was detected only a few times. The CDR3 loop is CASSPDIQGARGYTF. CDR3 DNA: TGTGCCAGCAGCCCAGACATCCAGGGGGCGCGAGGCTACACCTTC. The chain links TRBV7-2 to TRBJ1-2; 8 bases agree with TRBD1. CDR3 size: 15 residues. Trimming cost V 5 bases and J 8 bases; bases outside gene matches: 13. CDR1 and CDR2 (germline): SGHTA, FQGNSA. Together with reference TRBV7-2 and TRBJ1-2, the CDR3 gives the full variable domain: GAGVSQSPSNKVTEKGKDVELRCDPISGHTALYWYRQSLGQGLEFLIYFQGNSAPDKSGLPSDRFSAERTGGSVSTLTIQRTQQEDSAVYLCASSPDIQGARGYTFGSGTRLTVV.

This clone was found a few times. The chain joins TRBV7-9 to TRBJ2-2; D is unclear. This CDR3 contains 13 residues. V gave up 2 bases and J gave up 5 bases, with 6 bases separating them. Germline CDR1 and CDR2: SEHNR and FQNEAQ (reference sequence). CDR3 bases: TGTGCCAGCAGCTTACGCGCAACCGGGGAGCTGTTTTTT. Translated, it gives CASSLRATGELFF.

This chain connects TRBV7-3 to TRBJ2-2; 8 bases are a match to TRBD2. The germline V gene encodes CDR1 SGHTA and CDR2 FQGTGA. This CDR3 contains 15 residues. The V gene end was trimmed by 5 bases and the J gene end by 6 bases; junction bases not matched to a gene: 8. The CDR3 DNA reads TGTGCCAGCAGCCCGGGAGGGTCTATTGCCGGGGAGCTGTTTTTT. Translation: CASSPGGSIAGELFF. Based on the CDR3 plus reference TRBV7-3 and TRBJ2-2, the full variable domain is GAGVSQTPSNKVTEKGKYVELRCDPISGHTALYWYRQSLGQGPEFLIYFQGTGAADDSGLPNDRFFAVRPEGSVSTLKIQRTERGDSAVYLCASSPGGSIAGELFFGEGSRLTVL.

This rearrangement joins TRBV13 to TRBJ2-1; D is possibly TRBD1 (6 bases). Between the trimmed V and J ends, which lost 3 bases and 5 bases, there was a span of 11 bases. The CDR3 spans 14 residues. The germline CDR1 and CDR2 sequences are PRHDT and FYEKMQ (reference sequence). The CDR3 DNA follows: TGTGCCAGCAGCTTTAAAGGGGGAAACAATGAGCAGTTCTTC. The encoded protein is CASSFKGGNNEQFF.

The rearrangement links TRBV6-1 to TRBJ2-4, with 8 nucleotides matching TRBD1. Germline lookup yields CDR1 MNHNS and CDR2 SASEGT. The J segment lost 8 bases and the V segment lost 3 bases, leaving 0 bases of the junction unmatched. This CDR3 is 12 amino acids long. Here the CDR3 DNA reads TGTGCCAGCAGTGAGACAGGGGACATTCAGTACTTC. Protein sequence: CASSETGDIQYF.

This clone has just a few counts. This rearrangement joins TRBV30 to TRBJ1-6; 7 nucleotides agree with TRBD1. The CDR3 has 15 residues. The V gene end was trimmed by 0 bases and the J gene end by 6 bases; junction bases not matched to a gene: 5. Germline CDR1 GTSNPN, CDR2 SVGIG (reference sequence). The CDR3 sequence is CAWSVLEGANSPLHF. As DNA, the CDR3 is TGTGCCTGGAGTGTACTGGAGGGGGCTAATTCACCCCTCCACTTT.

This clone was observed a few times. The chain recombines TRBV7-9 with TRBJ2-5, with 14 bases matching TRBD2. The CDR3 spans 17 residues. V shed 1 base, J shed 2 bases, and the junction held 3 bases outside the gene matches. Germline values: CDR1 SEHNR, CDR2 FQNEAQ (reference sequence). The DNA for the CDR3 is TGTGCCAGCAGCTTAGGCGGGACTAGCGGGGGTCAAGAGACCCAGTACTTC. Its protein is CASSLGGTSGGQETQYF.

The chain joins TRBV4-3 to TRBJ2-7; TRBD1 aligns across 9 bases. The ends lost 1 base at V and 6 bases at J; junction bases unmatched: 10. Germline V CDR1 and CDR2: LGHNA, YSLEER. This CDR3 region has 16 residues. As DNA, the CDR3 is TGCGCCAGCAGCCAAGTTTCGGGGACAGGGTGGAGCGAGCAGTACTTC. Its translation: CASSQVSGTGWSEQYF.

CDR3 sequence reads: CSVDVPGGIGGYTF. CDR3 in DNA: TGCAGCGTTGACGTCCCAGGGGGCATTGGTGGCTACACCTTC. This sequence joins TRBV29-1 and TRBJ1-2; 8 bases match TRBD1. CDR1 SQVTM and CDR2 ANQGSEA come from the germline V gene. After removal of 3 bases from V and 7 bases from J, the junction contained 10 bases not matched to a gene. This CDR3 contains 14 residues.